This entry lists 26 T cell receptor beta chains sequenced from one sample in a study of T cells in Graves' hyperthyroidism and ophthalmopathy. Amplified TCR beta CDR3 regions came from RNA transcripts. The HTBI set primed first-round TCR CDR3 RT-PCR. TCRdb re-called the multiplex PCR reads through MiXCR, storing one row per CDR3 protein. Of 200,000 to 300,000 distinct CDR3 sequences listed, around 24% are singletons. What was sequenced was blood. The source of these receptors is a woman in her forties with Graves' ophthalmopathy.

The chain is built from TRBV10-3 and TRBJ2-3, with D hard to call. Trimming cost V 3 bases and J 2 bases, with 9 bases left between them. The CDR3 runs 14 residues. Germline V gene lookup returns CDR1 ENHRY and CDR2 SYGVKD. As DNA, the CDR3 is TGTGCCATCAGTGAACAAGAAGCCACAGATACGCAGTATTTT. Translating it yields CAISEQEATDTQYF.

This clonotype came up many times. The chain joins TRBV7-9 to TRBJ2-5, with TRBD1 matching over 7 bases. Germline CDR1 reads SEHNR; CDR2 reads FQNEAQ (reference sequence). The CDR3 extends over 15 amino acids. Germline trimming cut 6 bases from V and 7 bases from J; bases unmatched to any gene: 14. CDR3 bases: TGTGCCAGCAGTCGAACTACAGGGGCCCAGTGGACCCAGTACTTC. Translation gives CASSRTTGAQWTQYF.

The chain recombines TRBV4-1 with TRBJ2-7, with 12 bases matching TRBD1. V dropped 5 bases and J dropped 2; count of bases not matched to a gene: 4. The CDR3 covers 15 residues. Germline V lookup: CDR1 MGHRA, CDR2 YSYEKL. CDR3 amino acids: CASSYGTGGTYEQYF. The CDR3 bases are TGCGCCAGCAGCTACGGGACAGGGGGCACCTACGAGCAGTACTTC.

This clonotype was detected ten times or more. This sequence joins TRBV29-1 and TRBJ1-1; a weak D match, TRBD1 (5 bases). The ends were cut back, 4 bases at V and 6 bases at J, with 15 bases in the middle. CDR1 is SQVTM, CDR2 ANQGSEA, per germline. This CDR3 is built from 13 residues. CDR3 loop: CSVAGTPGAEAFF. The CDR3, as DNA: TGCAGCGTTGCCGGGACCCCCGGGGCTGAAGCTTTCTTT.

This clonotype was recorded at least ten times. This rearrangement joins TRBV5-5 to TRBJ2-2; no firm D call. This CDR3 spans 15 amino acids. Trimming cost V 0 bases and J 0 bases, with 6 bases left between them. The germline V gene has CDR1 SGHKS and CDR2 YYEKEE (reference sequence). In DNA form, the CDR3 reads TGTGCCAGCAGCTTGGCTCTCACGAACACCGGGGAGCTGTTTTTT. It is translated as CASSLALTNTGELFF.

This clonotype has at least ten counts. CDR3 amino acids: CAIRLAGAPRTGELFF. The CDR3 DNA follows: TGTGCCATCAGACTAGCGGGAGCCCCGAGAACCGGGGAGCTGTTTTTT. V is TRBV12-3 or TRBV12-4 and J is TRBJ2-2; 12 nucleotides line up with TRBD2. V dropped 10 bases and J dropped 5; count of bases not matched to a gene: 11. The CDR3 is 16 amino acids.

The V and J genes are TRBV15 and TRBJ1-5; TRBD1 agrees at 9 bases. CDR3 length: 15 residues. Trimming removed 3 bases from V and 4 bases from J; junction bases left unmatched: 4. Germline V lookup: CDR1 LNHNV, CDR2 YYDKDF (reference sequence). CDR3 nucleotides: TGTGCCACCAGCAGCCTCGGGACAGGGAATCAGCCCCAGCATTTT. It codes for CATSSLGTGNQPQHF. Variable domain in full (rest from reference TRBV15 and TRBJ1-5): DAMVIQNPRYQVTQFGKPVTLSCSQTLNHNVMYWYQQKSSQAPKLLFHYYDKDFNNEADTPDNFQSRRPNTSFCFLDIRSPGLGDTAMYLCATSSLGTGNQPQHFGDGTRLSIL.

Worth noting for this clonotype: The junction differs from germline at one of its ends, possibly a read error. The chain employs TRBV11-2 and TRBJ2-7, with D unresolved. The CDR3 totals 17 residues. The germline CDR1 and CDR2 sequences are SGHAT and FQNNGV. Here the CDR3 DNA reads TGTGCCAGCAGCTTAGATCGGATGGTCGCCTTGACCTACGAGCAGTGCTTC. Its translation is CASSLDRMVALTYEQCF.

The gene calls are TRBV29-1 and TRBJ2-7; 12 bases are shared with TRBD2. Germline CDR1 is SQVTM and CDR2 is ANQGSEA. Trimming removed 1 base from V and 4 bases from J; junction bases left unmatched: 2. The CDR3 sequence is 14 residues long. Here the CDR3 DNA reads TGCAGCGTTGAAGTAACTAGCGGGGGGTACGAGCAGTACTTC. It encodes CSVEVTSGGYEQYF.

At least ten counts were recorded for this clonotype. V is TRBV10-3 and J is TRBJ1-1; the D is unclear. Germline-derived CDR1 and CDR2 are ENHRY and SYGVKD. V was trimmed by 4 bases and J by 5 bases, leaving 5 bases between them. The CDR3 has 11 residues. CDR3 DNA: TGTGCCATCAGTGGCCTAACTGAAGCTTTCTTT. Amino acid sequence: CAISGLTEAFF.

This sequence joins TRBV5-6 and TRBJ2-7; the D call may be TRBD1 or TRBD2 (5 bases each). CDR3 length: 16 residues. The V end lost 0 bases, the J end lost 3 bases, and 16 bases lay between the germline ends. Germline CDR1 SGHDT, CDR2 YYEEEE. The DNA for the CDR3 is TGTGCCAGCAGCTTGGTTACCCAGGGACGGTTCTACGAGCAGTACTTC. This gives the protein CASSLVTQGRFYEQYF.

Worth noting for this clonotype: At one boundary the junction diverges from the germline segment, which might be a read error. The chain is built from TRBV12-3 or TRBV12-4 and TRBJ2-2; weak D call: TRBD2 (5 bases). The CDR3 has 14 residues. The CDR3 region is CASSLDENTGELYF. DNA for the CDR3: TGTGCCAGCAGTTTGGATGAGAACACCGGGGAGCTGTATTTT.

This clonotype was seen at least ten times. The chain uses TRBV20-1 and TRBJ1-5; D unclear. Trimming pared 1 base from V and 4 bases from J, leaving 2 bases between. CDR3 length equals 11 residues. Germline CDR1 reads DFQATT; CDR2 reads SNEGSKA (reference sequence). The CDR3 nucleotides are TGCAGTGCTAGAGCTAATCAGCCCCAGCATTTT. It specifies CSARANQPQHF.

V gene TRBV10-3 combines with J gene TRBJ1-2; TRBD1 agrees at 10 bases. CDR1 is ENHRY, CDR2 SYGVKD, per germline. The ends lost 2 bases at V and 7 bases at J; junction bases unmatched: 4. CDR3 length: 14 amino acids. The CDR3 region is CAISETTGGAGYTF. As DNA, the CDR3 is TGTGCCATCAGTGAGACGACAGGGGGCGCTGGCTACACCTTC.

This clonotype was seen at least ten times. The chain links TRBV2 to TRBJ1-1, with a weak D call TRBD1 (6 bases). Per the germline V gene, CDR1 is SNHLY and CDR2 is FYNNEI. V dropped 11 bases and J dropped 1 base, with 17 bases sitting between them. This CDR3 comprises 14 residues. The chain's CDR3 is CAVPPGTPNTEAFF. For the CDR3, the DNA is TGTGCCGTCCCCCCTGGGACACCGAACACTGAAGCTTTCTTT. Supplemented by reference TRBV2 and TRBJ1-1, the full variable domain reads EPEVTQTPSHQVTQMGQEVILRCVPISNHLYFYWYRQILGQKVEFLVSFYNNEISEKSEIFDDQFSVERPDGSNFTLKIRSTKLEDSAMYFCAVPPGTPNTEAFFGQGTRLTVV.

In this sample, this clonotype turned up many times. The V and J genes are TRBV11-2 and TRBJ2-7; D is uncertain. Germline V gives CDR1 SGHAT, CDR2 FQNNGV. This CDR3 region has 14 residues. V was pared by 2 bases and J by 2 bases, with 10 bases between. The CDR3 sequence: CASSLFLVPYEQYF. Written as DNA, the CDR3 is TGTGCCAGCAGCTTATTCTTAGTCCCCTACGAGCAGTACTTC. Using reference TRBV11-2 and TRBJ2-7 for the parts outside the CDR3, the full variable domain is EAGVAQSPRYKIIEKRQSVAFWCNPISGHATLYWYQQILGQGPKLLIQFQNNGVVDDSQLPKDRFSAERLKGVDSTLKIQPAKLEDSAVYLCASSLFLVPYEQYFGPGTRLTVT.

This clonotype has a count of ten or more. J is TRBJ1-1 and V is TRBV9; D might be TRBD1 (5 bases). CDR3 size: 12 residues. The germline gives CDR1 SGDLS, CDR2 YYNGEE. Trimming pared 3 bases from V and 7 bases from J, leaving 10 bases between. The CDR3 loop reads CASSGGSSEAFF. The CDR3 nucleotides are TGTGCCAGCAGCGGGGGGTCGAGTGAAGCTTTCTTT.

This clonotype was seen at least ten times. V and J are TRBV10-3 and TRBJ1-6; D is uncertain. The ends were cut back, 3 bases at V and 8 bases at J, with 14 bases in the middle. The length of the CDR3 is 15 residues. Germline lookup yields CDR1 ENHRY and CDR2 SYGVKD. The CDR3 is CAISDGPPVDSPLHF. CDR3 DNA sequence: TGTGCCATCAGTGATGGCCCGCCGGTGGATTCACCCCTCCACTTT.

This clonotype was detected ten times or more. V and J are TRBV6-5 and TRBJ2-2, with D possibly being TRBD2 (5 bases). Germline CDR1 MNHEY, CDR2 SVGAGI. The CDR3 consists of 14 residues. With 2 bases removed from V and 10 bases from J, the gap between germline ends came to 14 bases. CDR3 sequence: CASSYGREEVELFF. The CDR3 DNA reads TGTGCCAGCAGTTACGGGAGAGAAGAGGTGGAGCTGTTTTTT.

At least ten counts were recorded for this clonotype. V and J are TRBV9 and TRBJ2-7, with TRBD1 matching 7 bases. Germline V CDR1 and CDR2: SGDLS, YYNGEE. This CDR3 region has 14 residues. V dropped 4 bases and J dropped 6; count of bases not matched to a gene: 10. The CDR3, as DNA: TGTGCCAGCAGCTCCGGGACAGCCAGAGCCGAGCAGTACTTC. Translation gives CASSSGTARAEQYF.

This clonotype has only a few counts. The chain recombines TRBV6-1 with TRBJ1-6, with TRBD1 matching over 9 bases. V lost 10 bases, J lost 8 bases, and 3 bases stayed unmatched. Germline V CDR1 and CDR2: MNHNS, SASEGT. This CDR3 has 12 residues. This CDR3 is CAIRTGDSPLHF. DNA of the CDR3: TGTGCCATCAGGACAGGGGATTCACCCCTCCACTTT.

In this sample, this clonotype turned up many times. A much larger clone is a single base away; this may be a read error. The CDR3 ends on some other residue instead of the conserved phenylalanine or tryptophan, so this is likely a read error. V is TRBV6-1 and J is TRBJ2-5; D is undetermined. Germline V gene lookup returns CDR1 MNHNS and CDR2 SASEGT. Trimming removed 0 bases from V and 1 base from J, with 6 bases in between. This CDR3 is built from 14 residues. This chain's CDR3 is CASSEARFQETQYV. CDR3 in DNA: TGTGCCAGCAGTGAAGCCAGGTTCCAAGAGACCCAGTACGTC.

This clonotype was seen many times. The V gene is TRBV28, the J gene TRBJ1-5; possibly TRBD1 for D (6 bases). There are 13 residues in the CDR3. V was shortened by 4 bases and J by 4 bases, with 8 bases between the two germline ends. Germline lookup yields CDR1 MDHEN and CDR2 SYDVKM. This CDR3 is CASSYQGNQPQHF. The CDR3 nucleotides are TGTGCCAGCAGTTATCAGGGGAATCAGCCCCAGCATTTT.

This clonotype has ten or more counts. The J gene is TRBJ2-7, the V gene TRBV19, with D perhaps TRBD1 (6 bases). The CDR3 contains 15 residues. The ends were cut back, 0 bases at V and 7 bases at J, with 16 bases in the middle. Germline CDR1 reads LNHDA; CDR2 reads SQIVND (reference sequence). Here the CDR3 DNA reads TGTGCCAGTAGTATAGATGGGGGCCCAAGGCAGGAGCAGTACTTC. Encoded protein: CASSIDGGPRQEQYF.

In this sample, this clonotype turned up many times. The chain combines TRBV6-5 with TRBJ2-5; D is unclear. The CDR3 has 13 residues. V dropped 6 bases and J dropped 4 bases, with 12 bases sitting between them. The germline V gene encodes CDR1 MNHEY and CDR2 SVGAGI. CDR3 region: CASSQDPRETQYF. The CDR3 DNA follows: TGTGCCAGCAGCCAGGACCCTCGAGAGACCCAGTACTTC.

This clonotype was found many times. Written as DNA, the CDR3 is TGTGCCAGCTCGGGCGAGGGGATCCCTGGAAACACCATATATTTT. Protein product: CASSGEGIPGNTIYF. The V call is TRBV28, the J call TRBJ1-3; weak D call: TRBD1 (5 bases). This CDR3 contains 15 residues. Trimming stripped 8 bases from V and 2 bases from J, with 16 bases between. Germline loops: CDR1 MDHEN, CDR2 SYDVKM. Using reference TRBV28 and TRBJ1-3 for the parts outside the CDR3, the full variable domain is DVKVTQSSRYLVKRTGEKVFLECVQDMDHENMFWYRQDPGLGLRLIYFSYDVKMKEKGDIPEGYSVSREKKERFSLILESASTNQTSMYLCASSGEGIPGNTIYFGEGSWLTVV.